This T cell receptor (beta chain) was observed in a study of cytomegalovirus exposure and HLA in healthy donors. Details on this clone: No antigen is known for it.

Study-wide results and caveats: The majority of CMV-associated TCR beta chains were reported as apparently HLA-restricted in a later analysis.

There were likely unrecorded immune exposures, though donors were nominally healthy when sampled. Germline V gives CDR1 SQVTM, CDR2 ANQGSEA. The CDR3 runs to 15 residues. The junction had 4 bases not matched to a gene; V was cut back by 0 bases and J by 2 bases. The PCR ran on 60 Vbeta and 13 Jbeta primers. Using immunoSEQ multiplex PCR, the repertoire was profiled, and TCRdb retains in-frame clones only, with some absent. The sample contains 100,000 to 150,000 clones, about three quarters of which appear only once. The sequence was collected from a woman younger than 45 in good health and CMV-seronegative. The specimen sequenced was PBMCs. V usage is TRBV29-1 and J usage is TRBJ1-3; 7 bases map to TRBD1. This chain's CDR3 is CSVEDTQGAGNTIYF. DNA of the CDR3: TGCAGCGTTGAAGATACCCAGGGGGCTGGAAACACCATATATTTT.